This TCR beta chain was sequenced during a study of tumor and adjacent non-tumor tissue in lung cancer. The overall study: The cohort had under 15 adenocarcinoma, a couple of squamous cell and 1 small cell patients.

This CDR3 contains 15 residues. Trimming left V 0 bases short and J 7 bases short, with 12 bases between. This sample's RNA came from whole unsorted tissue. Ten or more counts support this clonotype. What it recognizes is unknown. TCRbeta libraries were built with three rounds of nested PCR, modified from ARM-PCR. TCRdb called the multiplex PCR reads again in MiXCR, with one record for every CDR3 protein. The profile shows 95,000 to 150,000 distinct CDR3 sequences, about 66% of them singletons. Overall study results and limits: Tumor tissue had significantly higher TCR diversity than normal lung. Patients with more diverse tumor TCRs had worse survival.

This TCR came from a young man with non-small cell lung cancer. The sequenced sample was lung tumor tissue. The genes are TRBV12-3 or TRBV12-4 and TRBJ1-4; weak D call: TRBD1 (5 bases). The CDR3 is CASSLAWGYGEKLFF. Written as DNA, the CDR3 is TGTGCCAGCAGTTTAGCCTGGGGGTACGGTGAAAAACTGTTTTTT.